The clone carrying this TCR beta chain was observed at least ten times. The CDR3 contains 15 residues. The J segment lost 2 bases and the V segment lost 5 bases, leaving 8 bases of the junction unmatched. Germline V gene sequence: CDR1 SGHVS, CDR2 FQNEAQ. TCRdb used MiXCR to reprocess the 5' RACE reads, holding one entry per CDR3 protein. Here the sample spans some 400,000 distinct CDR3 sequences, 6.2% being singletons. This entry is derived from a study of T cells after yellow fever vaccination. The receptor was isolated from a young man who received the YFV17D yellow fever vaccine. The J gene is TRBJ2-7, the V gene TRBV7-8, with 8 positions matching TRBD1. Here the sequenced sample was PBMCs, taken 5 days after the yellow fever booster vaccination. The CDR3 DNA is TGTGCCAGCAGCAGGCGGGGACAGGCTACCTACGAGCAGTACTTC. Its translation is CASSRRGQATYEQYF.